The 19 T cell receptor beta chains reported below all come from one sample, sequenced in a study of shared clonotypes between healthy human individuals. Measured with immunoSEQ multiplex PCR; TCRdb has only the in-frame clones, and not every one. The sample lists under 2.5 million clones, approximately 90% occurring once. Source material: naive CD4+ T cells from PBMCs. Subset indicated: CD45RA+ positively selected. All receptors derive from a man aged 18 to 30 in good health. Some clones in this sample may be carry-over from other donors' samples.

The rearrangement joins TRBV18 to TRBJ2-7; 8 positions match TRBD1. The V segment lost 6 bases and the J segment 0 bases; nucleotides outside the gene matches: 7. Germline CDR1 and CDR2: KGHSH and LQKENI. This CDR3 has 15 amino acids. The DNA for the CDR3 is TGTGCCAGCTCCCCAGGACAGGGTCGCTCCTACGAGCAGTACTTC. This codes for CASSPGQGRSYEQYF. Together with reference TRBV18 and TRBJ2-7, the CDR3 gives the full variable domain: NAGVMQNPRHLVRRRGQEARLRCSPMKGHSHVYWYRQLPEEGLKFMVYLQKENIIDESGMPKERFSAEFPKEGPSILRIQQVVRGDSAAYFCASSPGQGRSYEQYFGPGTRLTVT.

This clone has just one count. The J gene is TRBJ1-4, the V gene TRBV4-3; no clear D. The CDR3 totals 17 residues. CDR1 is LGHNA and CDR2 is YSLEER in the germline V gene. V was clipped by 4 bases and J by 4 bases, with 19 bases between them. The CDR3 loop reads CASSPQSGRNRNEKLFF. CDR3 DNA: TGCGCCAGCAGCCCACAAAGTGGGAGGAACCGTAATGAAAAACTGTTTTTT.

The chain joins TRBV5-4 to TRBJ2-3; D is possibly TRBD2 (6 bases). This CDR3 has 15 residues. V dropped 4 bases and J dropped 2 bases, with 14 bases sitting between them. Germline CDR1 SGHNT, CDR2 YYREEE (reference sequence). The chain's CDR3 is CASSTRTGDTDTQYF. CDR3 nucleotide sequence: TGTGCCAGCAGCACCCGGACGGGGGACACAGATACGCAGTATTTT.

V gene TRBV4-1 combines with J gene TRBJ2-5; a possible D gene is TRBD1 (7 bases). In germline, CDR1 is MGHRA, CDR2 YSYEKL. V gave up 2 bases and J gave up 5 bases, with 12 bases separating them. This CDR3 region has 14 residues. CDR3 bases: TGCGCCAGCAGCCAATTATCAGGGGGGGAGACCCAGTACTTC. It yields the protein CASSQLSGGETQYF.

The V gene is TRBV2, the J gene TRBJ2-5; D perhaps matches TRBD2 (6 bases). The CDR3 extends over 15 amino acids. Germline V gene data show CDR1 as SNHLY and CDR2 as FYNNEI. V dropped 6 bases and J dropped 5 bases, with 19 bases sitting between them. The CDR3 bases are TGTGCCAGCAGCACCGGAGGGCGACCCCCCGAGACCCAGTACTTC. It translates to CASSTGGRPPETQYF.

The chain joins TRBV5-6 to TRBJ2-1; possibly TRBD1 for D (5 bases). The germline gives CDR1 SGHDT, CDR2 YYEEEE. The ends were cut back, 0 bases at V and 0 bases at J, with 16 bases in the middle. This CDR3 has 18 residues. The CDR3 DNA reads as TGTGCCAGCAGCTTGGCCACCCAGGGCGGCGGCTCCTACAATGAGCAGTTCTTC. Translation: CASSLATQGGGSYNEQFF. The full variable domain, completed using reference TRBV5-6 and TRBJ2-1, is DAGVTQSPTHLIKTRGQQVTLRCSPKSGHDTVSWYQQALGQGPQFIFQYYEEEERQRGNFPDRFSGHQFPNYSSELNVNALLLGDSALYLCASSLATQGGGSYNEQFFGPGTRLTVL.

This sequence joins TRBV11-2 and TRBJ1-1, with 9 positions matching TRBD1. The CDR3 has 13 residues. Germline assignment: CDR1 SGHAT and CDR2 FQNNGV. V lost 5 bases to trimming and J lost 6 bases; unmatched junction nucleotides: 4. CDR3 sequence (DNA): TGTGCCAGCAGCGTGGACAGGGGCGCTGAAGCTTTCTTT. Its translation is CASSVDRGAEAFF.

J is TRBJ2-3 and V is TRBV5-1; 8 bases fit TRBD1. Germline CDR1 SGHRS, CDR2 YFSETQ. V was pared by 3 bases and J by 4 bases, with 7 bases of the junction left unmatched. The CDR3 is made up of 15 amino acids. Here the CDR3 reads CASSSLDRAADTQYF. In DNA, the CDR3 is TGCGCCAGCAGCTCCCTGGACAGGGCGGCAGATACGCAGTATTTT.

The chain combines TRBV10-2 with TRBJ1-4; D is perhaps TRBD1 (5 bases). V lost 2 bases, J lost 8 bases, and 12 bases lay in between. In germline, CDR1 is WSHSY, CDR2 SAAADI. The CDR3 extends over 14 amino acids. As DNA, the CDR3 is TGCGCCAGCAGTGAGGTGGGACTAGAAGAAAAACTGTTTTTT. Translation: CASSEVGLEEKLFF.

The chain carries TRBV28 and TRBJ2-3; 14 positions match TRBD2. Germline V lookup: CDR1 MDHEN, CDR2 SYDVKM. CDR3 length equals 16 residues. V was pared by 6 bases and J by 6 bases, with 8 bases of the junction left unmatched. The CDR3: CASSLAGTSGSDTQYF. DNA for the CDR3: TGTGCCAGCAGCCTTGCAGGGACTAGCGGGAGTGATACGCAGTATTTT.

This clone was found once. The rearrangement links TRBV5-1 to TRBJ1-2; weak D call: TRBD1 (6 bases). The CDR3 has 13 residues. Trimming pared 4 bases from V and 8 bases from J, leaving 15 bases between. Germline V gene sequence: CDR1 SGHRS, CDR2 YFSETQ. CDR3 loop: CASSLVGGLGYTF. DNA for the CDR3: TGCGCCAGCAGCCTGGTGGGGGGCTTGGGCTACACCTTC. Filled out from reference TRBV5-1 and TRBJ1-2, the complete variable domain reads KAGVTQTPRYLIKTRGQQVTLSCSPISGHRSVSWYQQTPGQGLQFLFEYFSETQRNKGNFPGRFSGRQFSNSRSEMNVSTLELGDSALYLCASSLVGGLGYTFGSGTRLTVV.

This chain connects TRBV2 to TRBJ2-7; D not certain. The V and J ends lost 0 bases and 6 bases respectively, with 12 bases between them. CDR3 length: 14 amino acids. Per germline, CDR1 SNHLY and CDR2 FYNNEI. CDR3 residues: CASSEAWQKSEQYF. DNA for the CDR3: TGTGCCAGCAGTGAAGCGTGGCAGAAGAGCGAGCAGTACTTC.

The chain couples TRBV19 to TRBJ2-2; TRBD1 might be the D (5 bases). Germline V gene data show CDR1 as LNHDA and CDR2 as SQIVND (reference sequence). V was cut by 4 bases and J by 5 bases, with 8 bases left in between. The CDR3 runs to 13 residues. The CDR3 is CASSTTGTGELFF. The CDR3 DNA sequence: TGTGCCAGTAGTACTACAGGAACCGGGGAGCTGTTTTTT.

The CDR3 sequence: CASSSRVGRPDGANVLTF. The CDR3 DNA reads as TGTGCCAGCTCATCTAGGGTGGGCAGGCCGGATGGGGCCAACGTCCTGACTTTC. The gene calls are TRBV18 and TRBJ2-6; no clear D. The CDR3 spans 18 residues. Between the trimmed V and J ends, which lost 5 bases and 3 bases, there was a span of 20 bases. Germline CDR1 and CDR2: KGHSH and LQKENI.

The chain employs TRBV5-6 and TRBJ2-1; D is uncertain. Germline-derived CDR1 and CDR2 are SGHDT and YYEEEE. This CDR3 region has 15 residues. Trimming removed 1 base from V and 8 bases from J, with 16 bases in between. The CDR3 spells CASSLKTLRWDEQFF. CDR3 coding DNA: TGTGCCAGCAGCTTGAAGACACTCCGGTGGGATGAGCAGTTCTTC.

This chain connects TRBV5-1 to TRBJ1-4; D remains unclear. Trimming took off 4 bases at V and 8 bases at J, with 12 bases between the two ends. This CDR3 has 13 residues. CDR1 is SGHRS and CDR2 is YFSETQ in the germline V gene. In nucleotides, the CDR3 is TGCGCCAGCAGCCCCAATCGTGAGGAAAAACTGTTTTTT. Its protein product is CASSPNREEKLFF.

The rearrangement uses TRBV10-3 and TRBJ2-7; 9 nucleotides match TRBD1. The CDR3 spans 14 residues. After removal of 10 bases from V and 3 bases from J, the junction contained 10 bases not matched to a gene. Germline CDR1 and CDR2: ENHRY and SYGVKD. DNA of the CDR3: TGTGCCACCCTACAGGGGGCAGGGTTCTACGAGCAGTACTTC. This encodes CATLQGAGFYEQYF.

The rearrangement joins TRBV5-5 to TRBJ1-1; a possible D gene is TRBD1 (5 bases). Deletions cut 2 bases from V and 0 bases from J, with 11 bases between. The CDR3 contains 15 residues. The germline V gene encodes CDR1 SGHKS and CDR2 YYEKEE (reference sequence). The CDR3, as DNA: TGTGCCAGCAGCTTTGGTCCAGGGCTGAACACTGAAGCTTTCTTT. Encoded protein: CASSFGPGLNTEAFF.

Concerning this clone itself: Other nucleotide sequences from this sample produce the same CDR3. The V call is TRBV4-3, the J call TRBJ2-3; 7 bases map to TRBD1. Germline values: CDR1 LGHNA, CDR2 YSLEER. Germline trimming cut 1 base from V and 0 bases from J; bases unmatched to any gene: 1. This CDR3 is built from 15 residues. CDR3 protein: CASSQGQGSTDTQYF. DNA for the CDR3: TGCGCCAGCAGCCAAGGACAGGGAAGCACAGATACGCAGTATTTT.